The clone carrying this T cell receptor (beta chain) showed up just a few times. Its antigen is currently unknown. This specimen belongs to a study of cytomegalovirus exposure and HLA in healthy donors. This PCR relied on a set of 60 Vbeta primers and 13 Jbeta primers. Only in-frame clones appear in the TCRdb table, and some are missing; sequencing was by immunoSEQ multiplex PCR. The data show 90,000 or so clones, more than 65% seen once. Whole-study findings and limits: A missense DCLRE1C variant was associated with V- and J-gene trimming of TCR beta chains in a later analysis, and an independent cohort replicated the association. Reportedly, diagnosis of cytomegalovirus status by the classifier showed high specificity and sensitivity.

The CDR3 has 13 amino acids. Germline lookup yields CDR1 MDHEN and CDR2 SYDVKM. Trimming stripped 3 bases from V and 8 bases from J, with 13 bases between. The rearrangement joins TRBV28 to TRBJ1-2; D is perhaps TRBD1 (5 bases). Material: PBMCs. The source of this sequence is a woman between 18 and 29 years old in good health and CMV-seropositive. CDR3 bases: TGTGCCAGCAGTTTCGGCCAGGGTAAAGGCTACACCTTC. Translated, it gives CASSFGQGKGYTF.